This is a list of T cell receptor beta chains from one sample in a study of cytomegalovirus exposure and HLA in healthy donors. The table came from immunoSEQ multiplex PCR; TCRdb's copy has only in-frame clones and leaves some out. The sample lists 150,000 to 250,000 clones; 80% to 90% were seen once. The specimen sequenced was PBMCs. Source of these receptors: a woman under 40 in good health and CMV-seronegative. CDR3s include the opening cysteine and the closing phenylalanine or tryptophan. The order of the fields is V gene, CDR3 protein.

TRBV2	CASRGGGDQPQHF
TRBV4-1	CASSQFTGARSGNTIYF
TRBV10-3	CAISELVAGGETQYF
TRBV5-5	CASSLDGLSNYGYTF
TRBV5-5	CASSLGQGVYEQYF
TRBV9	CASSVAGSTGELFF
TRBV30	CAWGQGGNQPQHF
TRBV6-1	CASSPSRQGGTEAFF
TRBV5-1	CASSLAGGGYNEQFF
TRBV27	CASSQGTGNSNQPQHF
TRBV21-1	CASSYPSRIYEQYF
TRBV30	CAWNRQVNQPQHF
TRBV18	CASSPSRAEQYF
TRBV6-5	CASSELAGSSYEQYF
TRBV29-1	CSVRLDSPNSPLHF
TRBV9	CASSPTGTNYNEQFF
TRBV29-1	CSVVGGDGYTF
TRBV25-1	CASSEYYQETYEQYF
TRBV6-1	CASRIEGGNSPLHF
TRBV4-1	CASSQDLSVQPGYNEQFF
TRBV6-5	CASSPSGGAEQYF
TRBV19	CASSTQDVLGSYEQYF
TRBV6-5	CASSYGGGMVEAFF